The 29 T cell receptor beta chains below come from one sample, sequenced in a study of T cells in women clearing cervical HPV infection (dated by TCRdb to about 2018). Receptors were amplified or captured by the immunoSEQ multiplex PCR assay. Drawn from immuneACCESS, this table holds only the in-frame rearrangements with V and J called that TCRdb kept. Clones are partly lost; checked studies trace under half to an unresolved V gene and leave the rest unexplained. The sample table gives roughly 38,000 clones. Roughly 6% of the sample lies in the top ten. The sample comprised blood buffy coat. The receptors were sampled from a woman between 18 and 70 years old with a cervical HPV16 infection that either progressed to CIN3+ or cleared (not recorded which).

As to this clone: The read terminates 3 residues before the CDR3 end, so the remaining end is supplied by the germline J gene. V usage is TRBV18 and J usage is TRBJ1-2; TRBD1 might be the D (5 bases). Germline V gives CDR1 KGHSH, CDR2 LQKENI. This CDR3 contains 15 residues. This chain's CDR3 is CASSRTSGASNDYTF. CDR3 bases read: TGTGCCAGCTCACGGACTAGCGGGGCGAGCAATGAC.

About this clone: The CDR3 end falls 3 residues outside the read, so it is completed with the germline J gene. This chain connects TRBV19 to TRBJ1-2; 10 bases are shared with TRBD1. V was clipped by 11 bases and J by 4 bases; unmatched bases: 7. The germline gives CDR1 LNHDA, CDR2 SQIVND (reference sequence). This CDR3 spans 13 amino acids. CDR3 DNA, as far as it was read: TGTGCCGGCTCGGGACAGGGGAGCTATGGC. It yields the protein CAGSGQGSYG. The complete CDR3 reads CAGSGQGSYGYTF.

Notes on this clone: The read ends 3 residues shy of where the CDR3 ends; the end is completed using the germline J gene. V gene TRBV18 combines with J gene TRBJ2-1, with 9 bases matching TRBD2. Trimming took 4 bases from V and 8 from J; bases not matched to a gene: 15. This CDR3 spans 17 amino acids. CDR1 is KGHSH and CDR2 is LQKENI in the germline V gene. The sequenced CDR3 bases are TGTGCCAGCTCACTTCTGGTAGCGGGAGTTGGCGCCTATGAG. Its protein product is CASSLLVAGVGAYE. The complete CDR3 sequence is CASSLLVAGVGAYEQFF.

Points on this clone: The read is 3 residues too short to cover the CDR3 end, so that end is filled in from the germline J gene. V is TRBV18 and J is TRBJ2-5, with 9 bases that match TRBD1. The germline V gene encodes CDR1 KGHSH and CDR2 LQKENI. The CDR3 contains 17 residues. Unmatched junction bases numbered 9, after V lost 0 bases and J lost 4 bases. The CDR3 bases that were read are TGTGCCAGCTCACCACCTCACGGACAGGGGAGAGGAGAGACC. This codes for CASSPPHGQGRGET. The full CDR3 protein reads CASSPPHGQGRGETQYF. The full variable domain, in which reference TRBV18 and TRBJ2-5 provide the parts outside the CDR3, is NAGVMQNPRHLVRRRGQEARLRCSPMKGHSHVYWYRQLPEEGLKFMVYLQKENIIDESGMPKERFSAEFPKEGPSILRIQQVVRGDSAAYFCASSPPHGQGRGETQYFGPGTRLLVL.

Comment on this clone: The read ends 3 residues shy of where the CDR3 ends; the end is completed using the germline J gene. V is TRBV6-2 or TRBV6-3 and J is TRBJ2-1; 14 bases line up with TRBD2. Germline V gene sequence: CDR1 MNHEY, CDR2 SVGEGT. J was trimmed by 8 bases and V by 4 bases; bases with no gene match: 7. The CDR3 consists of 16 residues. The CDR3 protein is CASSSLGLAGGHEQFF. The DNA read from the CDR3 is TGTGCCAGCAGTTCCCTCGGACTAGCGGGAGGCCATGAG.

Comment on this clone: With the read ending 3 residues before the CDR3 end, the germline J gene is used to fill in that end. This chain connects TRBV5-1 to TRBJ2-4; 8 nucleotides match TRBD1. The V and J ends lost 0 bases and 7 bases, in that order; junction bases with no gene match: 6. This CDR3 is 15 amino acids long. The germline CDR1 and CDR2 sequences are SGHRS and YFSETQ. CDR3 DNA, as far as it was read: TGCGCCAGCAGCTTGGGGGCAGGGGGCTTGAACATT. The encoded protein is CASSLGAGGLNI. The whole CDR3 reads CASSLGAGGLNIQYF.

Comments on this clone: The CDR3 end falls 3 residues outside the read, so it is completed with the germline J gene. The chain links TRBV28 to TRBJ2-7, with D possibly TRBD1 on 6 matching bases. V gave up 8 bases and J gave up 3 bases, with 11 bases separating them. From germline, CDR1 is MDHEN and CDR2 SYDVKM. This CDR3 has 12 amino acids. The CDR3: CASGTGIYEQYF. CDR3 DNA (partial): TGTGCCAGCGGAACAGGGATCTACGAG.

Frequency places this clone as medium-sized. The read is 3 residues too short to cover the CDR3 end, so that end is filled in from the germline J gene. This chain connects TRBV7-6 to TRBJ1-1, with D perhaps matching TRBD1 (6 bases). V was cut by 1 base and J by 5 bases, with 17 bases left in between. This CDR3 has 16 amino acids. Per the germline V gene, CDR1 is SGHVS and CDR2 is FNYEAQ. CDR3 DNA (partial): TGTGCCAGCAGCTTAGGAGGGGGGGGCTTGTCGACTGAA. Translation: CASSLGGGGLSTE. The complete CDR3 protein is CASSLGGGGLSTEAFF.

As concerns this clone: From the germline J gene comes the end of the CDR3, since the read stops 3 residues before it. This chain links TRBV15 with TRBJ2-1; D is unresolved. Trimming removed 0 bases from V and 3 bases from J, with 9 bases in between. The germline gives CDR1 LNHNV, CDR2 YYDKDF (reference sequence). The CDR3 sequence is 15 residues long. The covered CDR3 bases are TGTGCCACCAGCAGAGATCGCGGCAGCTACAATGAG. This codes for CATSRDRGSYNE. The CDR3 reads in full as CATSRDRGSYNEQFF.

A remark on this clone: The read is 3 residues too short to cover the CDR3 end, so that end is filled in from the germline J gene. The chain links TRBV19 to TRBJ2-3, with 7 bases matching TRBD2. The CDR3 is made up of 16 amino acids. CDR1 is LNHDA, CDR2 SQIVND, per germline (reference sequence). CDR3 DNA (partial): TGTGCCAGTAGTACGGGGAGGGAGGCAGAATATCAGCCG. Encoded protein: CASSTGREAEYQP. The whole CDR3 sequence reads CASSTGREAEYQPQYF.

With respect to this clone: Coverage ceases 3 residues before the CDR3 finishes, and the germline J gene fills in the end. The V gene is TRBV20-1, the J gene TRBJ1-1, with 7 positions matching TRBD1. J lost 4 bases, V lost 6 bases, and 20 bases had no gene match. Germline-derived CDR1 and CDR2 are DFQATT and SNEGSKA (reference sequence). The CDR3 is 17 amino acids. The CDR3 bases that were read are TGCAGTGCCGCCCTATTTAGGACAGGCCACCAGCGCACTGAA. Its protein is CSAALFRTGHQRTE. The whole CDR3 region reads CSAALFRTGHQRTEAFF.

The CDR3 DNA, read in part, is TGTGCCAGCAGCTTACAGGGCGATCTCCCCGGGGGC. Its translation: CASSLQGDLPGG. The full CDR3 protein is CASSLQGDLPGGYTF. The rearrangement joins TRBV7-3 to TRBJ1-2, with D perhaps matching TRBD1 (5 bases). The CDR3 goes on 3 residues after the read ends, and that part is filled in from the germline J gene. Germline CDR1 reads SGHTA; CDR2 reads FQGTGA. The CDR3 spans 15 residues.

CDR3 DNA, as far as it was read: TGTGCCAGCAGCTTTCAACAGGGTTCCTATGGT. Translated: CASSFQQGSYG. The CDR3 as a whole reads CASSFQQGSYGQYF. The V call is TRBV7-2, the J call TRBJ2-4, with a tentative D call TRBD1 (6 bases). The CDR3 extends 3 residues past the end of the read, so its final part is completed from the germline J gene. CDR3 length: 14 residues. CDR1 SGHTA and CDR2 FQGNSA come from the germline V gene.

The CDR3 DNA, read in part, is TGTGCCAGCAGCTTTACTAGCGGGAGTGATGATACG. Translating gives CASSFTSGSDDT. The complete CDR3 protein is CASSFTSGSDDTQYF. This chain links TRBV7-9 with TRBJ2-3, with 11 bases matching TRBD2. The sequenced fragment ends 3 residues before the CDR3 boundary, so the rest is inferred from the germline J gene. V shed 3 bases and J 6 bases; nucleotides not matched to a gene: 5. The CDR3 has 15 amino acids. In germline, CDR1 is SEHNR, CDR2 FQNEAQ (reference sequence).

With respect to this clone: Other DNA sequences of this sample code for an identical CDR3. The sequenced CDR3 bases are TGTGCCATCAGTGCGGGTAATGAG. Translated: CAISAGNE. The whole CDR3 sequence is CAISAGNEQFF. The V call is TRBV10-3, the J call TRBJ2-1; D is undetermined. The CDR3 end is not reached by the read, which stops 3 residues before it; the germline J gene fills it in. V gave up 4 bases and J gave up 7 bases, with 5 bases separating them. Germline CDR1 ENHRY, CDR2 SYGVKD. The CDR3 has 11 residues.

Here the CDR3 reads CASKTTSSTGCNEKLFF. The covered CDR3 bases are TGCGCCAGCAAAACTACCTCCTCGACAGGGTGTAATGAAAAA. The V gene is TRBV10-1, the J gene TRBJ1-4, with 7 bases fitting TRBD1. The read falls 3 residues short of the CDR3 end, and the missing part is taken from the germline J gene. V dropped 7 bases and J dropped 4; count of bases not matched to a gene: 15. From germline, CDR1 is WNHNN and CDR2 SYGVQD (reference sequence). The CDR3 totals 17 residues.

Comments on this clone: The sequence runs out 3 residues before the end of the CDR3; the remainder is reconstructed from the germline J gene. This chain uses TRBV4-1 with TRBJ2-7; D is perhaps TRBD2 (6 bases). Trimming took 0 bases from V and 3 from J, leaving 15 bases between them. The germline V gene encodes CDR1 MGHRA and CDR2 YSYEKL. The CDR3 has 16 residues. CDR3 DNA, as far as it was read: TGCGCCAGCAGCCAAGAGCCCTCCGGGGAGGTCTACGAG. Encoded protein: CASSQEPSGEVYE. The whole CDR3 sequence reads CASSQEPSGEVYEQYF.

CDR3 DNA (partial): TGTGCCAGCAGCTATGGGGGGGACAATGAG. It specifies CASSYGGDNE. The full CDR3 protein is CASSYGGDNEQFF. The chain links TRBV7-9 to TRBJ2-1; 7 bases map to TRBD2. The sequenced fragment ends 3 residues before the CDR3 boundary, so the rest is inferred from the germline J gene. The CDR3 totals 13 residues. The trim removed 4 bases at V and 5 bases at J, leaving 2 bases unmatched. Germline V gene lookup returns CDR1 SEHNR and CDR2 FQNEAQ (reference sequence).

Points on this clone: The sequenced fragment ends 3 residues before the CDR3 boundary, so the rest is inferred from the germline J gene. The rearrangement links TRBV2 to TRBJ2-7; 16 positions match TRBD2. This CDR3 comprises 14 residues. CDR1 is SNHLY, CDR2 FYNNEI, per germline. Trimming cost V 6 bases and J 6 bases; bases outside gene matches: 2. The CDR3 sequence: CASSGTSGRGEQYF. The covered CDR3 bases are TGTGCCAGCAGCGGGACTAGCGGGAGGGGCGAG.

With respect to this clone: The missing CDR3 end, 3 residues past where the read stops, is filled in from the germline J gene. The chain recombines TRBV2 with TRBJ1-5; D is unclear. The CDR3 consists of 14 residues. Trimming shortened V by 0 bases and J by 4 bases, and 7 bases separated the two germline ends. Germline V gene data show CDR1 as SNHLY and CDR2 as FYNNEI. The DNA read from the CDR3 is TGTGCCAGCAGTGAAGCTGAGAGGAATCAGCCC. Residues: CASSEAERNQP. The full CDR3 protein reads CASSEAERNQPQHF.

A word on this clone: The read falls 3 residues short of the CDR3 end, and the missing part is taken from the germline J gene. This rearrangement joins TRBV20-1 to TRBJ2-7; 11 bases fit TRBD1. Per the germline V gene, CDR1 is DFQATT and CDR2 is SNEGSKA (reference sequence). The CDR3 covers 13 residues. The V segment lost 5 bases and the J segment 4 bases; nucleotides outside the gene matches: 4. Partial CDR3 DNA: TGCAGTGCTGTAGGGACAGGGGGATACGAG. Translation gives CSAVGTGGYE. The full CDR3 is CSAVGTGGYEQYF.

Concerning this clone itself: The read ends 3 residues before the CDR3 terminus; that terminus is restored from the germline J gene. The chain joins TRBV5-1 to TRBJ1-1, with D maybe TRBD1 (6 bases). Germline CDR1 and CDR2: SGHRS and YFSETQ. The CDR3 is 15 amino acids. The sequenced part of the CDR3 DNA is TGCGCCAGCAGCGAAGATGCGGGACACTCGAAGGAA. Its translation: CASSEDAGHSKE. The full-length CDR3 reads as CASSEDAGHSKEAFF.

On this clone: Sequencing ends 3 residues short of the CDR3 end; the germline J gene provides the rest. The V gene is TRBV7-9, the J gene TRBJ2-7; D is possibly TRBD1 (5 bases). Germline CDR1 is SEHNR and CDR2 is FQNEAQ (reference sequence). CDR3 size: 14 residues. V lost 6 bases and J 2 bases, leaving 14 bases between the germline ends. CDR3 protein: CASSLQVATYEQYF. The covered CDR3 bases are TGTGCCAGCAGTTTACAGGTGGCGACCTACGAG.

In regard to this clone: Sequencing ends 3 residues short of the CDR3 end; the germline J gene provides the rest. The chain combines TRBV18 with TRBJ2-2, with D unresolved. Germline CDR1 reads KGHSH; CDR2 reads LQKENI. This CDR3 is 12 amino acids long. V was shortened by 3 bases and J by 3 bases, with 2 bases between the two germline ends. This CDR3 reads CASSPYTGELFF. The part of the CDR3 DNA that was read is TGTGCCAGCTCACCCTACACCGGGGAG.

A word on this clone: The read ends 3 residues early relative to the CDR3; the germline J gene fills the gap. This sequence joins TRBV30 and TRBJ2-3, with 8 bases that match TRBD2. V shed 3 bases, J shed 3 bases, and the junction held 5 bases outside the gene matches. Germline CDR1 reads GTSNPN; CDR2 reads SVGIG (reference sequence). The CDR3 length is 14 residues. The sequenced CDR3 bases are TGTGCCTGGAGACTAGCGGATATAACAGATACG. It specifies CAWRLADITDT. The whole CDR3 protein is CAWRLADITDTQYF.

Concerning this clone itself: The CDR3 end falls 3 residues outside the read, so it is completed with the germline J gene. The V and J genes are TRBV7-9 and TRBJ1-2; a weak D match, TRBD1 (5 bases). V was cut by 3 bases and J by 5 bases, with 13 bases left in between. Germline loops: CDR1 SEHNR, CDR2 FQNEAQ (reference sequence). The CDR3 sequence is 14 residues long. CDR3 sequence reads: CASSLNTGVYGYTF. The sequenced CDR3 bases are TGTGCCAGCAGCTTGAATACAGGCGTTTATGGC.

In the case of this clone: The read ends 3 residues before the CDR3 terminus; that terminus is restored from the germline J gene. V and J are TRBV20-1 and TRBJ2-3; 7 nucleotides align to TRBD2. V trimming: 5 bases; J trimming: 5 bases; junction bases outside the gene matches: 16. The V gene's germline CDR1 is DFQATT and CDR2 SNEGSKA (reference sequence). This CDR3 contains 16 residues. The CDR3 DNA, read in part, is TGCAGTGCTGCGAGTTCGGCTAGCGGCCTAGGAGATACG. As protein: CSAASSASGLGDT. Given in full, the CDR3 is CSAASSASGLGDTQYF.

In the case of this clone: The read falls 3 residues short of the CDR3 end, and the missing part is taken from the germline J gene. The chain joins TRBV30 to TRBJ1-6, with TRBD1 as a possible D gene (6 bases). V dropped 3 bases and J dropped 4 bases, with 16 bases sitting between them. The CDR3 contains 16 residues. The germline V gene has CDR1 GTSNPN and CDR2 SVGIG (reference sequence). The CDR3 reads CAWSRLPQGYNSPLHF. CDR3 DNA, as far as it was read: TGTGCCTGGAGCCGGCTGCCCCAGGGGTATAATTCACCC.

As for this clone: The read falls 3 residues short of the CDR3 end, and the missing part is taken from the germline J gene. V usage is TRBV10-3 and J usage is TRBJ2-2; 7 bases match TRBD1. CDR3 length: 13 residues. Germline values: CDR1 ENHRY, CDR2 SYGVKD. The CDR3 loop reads CAISDRDDLPLFF. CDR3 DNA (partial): TGTGCCATCAGCGACAGGGACGATTTACCG.